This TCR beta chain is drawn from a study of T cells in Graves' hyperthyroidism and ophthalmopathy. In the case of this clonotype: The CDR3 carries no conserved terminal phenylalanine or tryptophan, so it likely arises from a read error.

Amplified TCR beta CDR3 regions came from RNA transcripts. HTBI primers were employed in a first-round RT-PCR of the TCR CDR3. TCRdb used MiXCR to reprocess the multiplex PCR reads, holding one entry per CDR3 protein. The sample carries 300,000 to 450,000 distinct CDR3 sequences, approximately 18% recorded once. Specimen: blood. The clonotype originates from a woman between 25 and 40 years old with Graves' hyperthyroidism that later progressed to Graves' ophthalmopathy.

CDR3 in DNA: TGCGCCAGCAGCTTAGCAGGGGATCCCTATCAGCCCCAGCATCTT. Translation gives CASSLAGDPYQPQHL. The chain recombines TRBV5-1 with TRBJ1-5, with a weak D call TRBD1 (6 bases). The CDR3 runs 15 residues. Trimming shortened V by 2 bases and J by 5 bases, and 14 bases separated the two germline ends. Germline V lookup: CDR1 SGHRS, CDR2 YFSETQ.